One and the same sample provided the 24 T cell receptor beta chains below, sequenced in a study of regulatory T cells in long-lasting Graves disease. Library construction for TCR beta used iRepertoire HTBI primers and Arm-PCR of CDR3 regions. A single record per CDR3 protein comes from TCRdb applying MiXCR to the multiplex PCR reads. The sample includes 500,000 or so distinct CDR3 sequences, roughly 17% of them seen just once. Time point denoted: newly diagnosed GD, antithyroid drugs for less than 3 months. PBMC-derived RNA was used for the TCR library. The same specimen was also included in a second study, on T cells in Graves' hyperthyroidism and ophthalmopathy.

The sequencing here drew on peripheral blood mononuclear cells (PBMCs), taken at new diagnosis, from a patient treated with antithyroid drugs. The origin of the receptors is a middle-aged man with Graves disease.

The V and J genes are TRBV20-1 and TRBJ2-5; D assignment may be TRBD1 or TRBD2 (5 bases each). V was pared by 6 bases and J by 1 base, with 12 bases between. Germline CDR1 and CDR2: DFQATT and SNEGSKA (reference sequence). The CDR3 is 13 amino acids. The CDR3 loop is CSAERDGQETQYF. The DNA for the CDR3 is TGCAGTGCCGAAAGGGACGGCCAAGAGACCCAGTACTTC.

The rearrangement uses TRBV6-1 and TRBJ1-6; D call uncertain. This CDR3 has 13 amino acids. The germline V gene encodes CDR1 MNHNS and CDR2 SASEGT. V lost 2 bases to trimming and J lost 1 base, with 0 bases between them. CDR3 protein: CASSESYNSPLHF. The CDR3 DNA follows: TGTGCCAGCAGTGAATCCTATAATTCACCCCTCCACTTT.

V is TRBV6-2 or TRBV6-3 and J is TRBJ1-2, with TRBD1 matching over 7 bases. V shed 2 bases and J 2 bases; nucleotides not matched to a gene: 5. The CDR3 length is 15 residues. Germline V gene data show CDR1 as MNHEY and CDR2 as SVGEGT. The CDR3: CASSYEGQKNYGYTF. The CDR3 DNA reads as TGTGCCAGCAGTTACGAGGGACAGAAAAACTATGGCTACACCTTC.

A few counts support this clonotype. A read error may account for a junction end that differs from germline. The chain employs TRBV20-1 and TRBJ2-2, with TRBD2 matching 7 bases. Germline V gene data show CDR1 as DFQATT and CDR2 as SNEGSKA (reference sequence). The CDR3 sequence is 15 residues long. CDR3 protein: CSARVAGAGSGELVF. The DNA for the CDR3 is TGCAGTGCTAGAGTGGCGGGAGCAGGGTCCGGGGAGCTGGTTTTT.

A remark on this clonotype: A much larger clonotype is one base distant, so this may be a read error. This chain connects TRBV27 to TRBJ2-7, with TRBD1 matching over 8 bases. This CDR3 is built from 18 residues. Looked up from germline, CDR1 is MNHEY and CDR2 is SMNVEV (reference sequence). V lost 4 bases to trimming and J lost 3 bases; unmatched junction nucleotides: 17. The CDR3 DNA reads TGTGCCAGCAGTTCCCGACAGGGGAAGTCGAGACTCTACTACGAGCAGTACTTC. Amino acids: CASSSRQGKSRLYYEQYF.

The V gene is TRBV20-1, the J gene TRBJ2-1; 9 nucleotides align to TRBD2. CDR3 length: 11 amino acids. Germline assignment: CDR1 DFQATT and CDR2 SNEGSKA (reference sequence). The DNA for the CDR3 is TGCAGCACCCTAGCGGGAACTGAGCAGTTCTTC. This translates into CSTLAGTEQFF.

V and J are TRBV24-1 and TRBJ2-3; 14 nucleotides line up with TRBD2. Germline assignment: CDR1 KGHDR and CDR2 SFDVKD. The CDR3 extends over 18 amino acids. The V segment lost 3 bases and the J segment 3 bases; nucleotides outside the gene matches: 7. CDR3 protein: CATSDPGTSGSRTDTQYF. The CDR3 DNA reads as TGTGCCACCAGTGATCCCGGGACTAGCGGGAGTCGGACAGATACGCAGTATTTT.

This clonotype was seen repeatedly, ten times or more. This rearrangement joins TRBV29-1 to TRBJ1-3, with 9 bases identical to TRBD1. The CDR3 covers 14 residues. Germline V lookup: CDR1 SQVTM, CDR2 ANQGSEA. V shed 6 bases and J 4 bases; nucleotides not matched to a gene: 7. The CDR3 protein is CSVGQGIGGNTIYF. The CDR3 coding sequence is TGCAGCGTGGGACAGGGAATCGGGGGAAACACCATATATTTT. Supplemented by reference TRBV29-1 and TRBJ1-3, the full variable domain reads SAVISQKPSRDICQRGTSLTIQCQVDSQVTMMFWYRQQPGQSLTLIATANQGSEATYESGFVIDKFPISRPNLTFSTLTVSNMSPEDSSIYLCSVGQGIGGNTIYFGEGSWLTVV.

At least ten counts were recorded for this clonotype. This chain links TRBV20-1 with TRBJ2-7; D gene unclear. The germline gives CDR1 DFQATT, CDR2 SNEGSKA (reference sequence). The V end lost 6 bases, the J end lost 4 bases, and 10 bases lay between the germline ends. The CDR3 contains 11 residues. CDR3 protein: CSARLGYEQYF. CDR3 in DNA: TGCAGTGCGCGACTGGGTTACGAGCAGTACTTC.

V usage is TRBV28 and J usage is TRBJ1-5, with D possibly being TRBD1 (5 bases). The CDR3 length is 13 residues. Looked up from germline, CDR1 is MDHEN and CDR2 is SYDVKM. V lost 8 bases and J lost 1, with 9 bases in between. CDR3 loop: CASGWGSNQPQHF. CDR3 sequence (DNA): TGTGCCAGCGGTTGGGGGAGCAATCAGCCCCAGCATTTT.

This clonotype was detected many times. V usage is TRBV28 and J usage is TRBJ1-2; 9 bases are shared with TRBD1. CDR3 length: 14 amino acids. V was pared by 2 bases and J by 6 bases, with 4 bases of the junction left unmatched. Germline V gives CDR1 MDHEN, CDR2 SYDVKM. This CDR3 reads CASSLDRTGDGYTF. CDR3 DNA: TGTGCCAGCAGTTTAGACAGGACAGGGGATGGCTACACCTTC.

V is TRBV5-1 and J is TRBJ2-1, with D perhaps matching TRBD1 (6 bases). From germline, CDR1 is SGHRS and CDR2 YFSETQ. The V gene lost 3 bases and the J gene lost 1 base, with 11 bases spanning the gap. The CDR3 consists of 15 residues. CDR3 nucleotides: TGCGCCAGCAGCTACAGACAGGAATCCTACAATGAGCAGTTCTTC. Protein sequence: CASSYRQESYNEQFF.

Ten or more counts support this clonotype. The chain employs TRBV12-3 or TRBV12-4 and TRBJ2-5; D is unclear. The CDR3 has 12 residues. V was cut by 0 bases and J by 6 bases, with 5 bases left in between. The CDR3 region is CASSLAEKTQYF. The CDR3, as DNA: TGTGCCAGCAGTTTAGCGGAGAAGACCCAGTACTTC.

The table lists this clonotype with many counts. The chain carries TRBV7-6 and TRBJ2-7; 7 bases line up with TRBD2. The CDR3 loop spans 15 amino acids. Germline V gene data show CDR1 as SGHVS and CDR2 as FNYEAQ. The V gene end was trimmed by 5 bases and the J gene end by 1 base; junction bases not matched to a gene: 8. The chain's CDR3 is CASSAGDGGSYEQYF. DNA of the CDR3: TGTGCCAGCAGCGCGGGGGACGGCGGGTCCTACGAGCAGTACTTC.

This clonotype was recorded many times. The chain uses TRBV5-1 and TRBJ2-4; D gene unclear. V lost 1 base to trimming and J lost 4 bases, with 9 bases between them. The germline V gene has CDR1 SGHRS and CDR2 YFSETQ. The CDR3 length is 14 residues. In DNA form, the CDR3 reads TGCGCCAGCAGCTTGTCGGTGGGGAAAAACATTCAGTACTTC. It codes for CASSLSVGKNIQYF.

This clonotype was counted ten times or more. This chain links TRBV18 with TRBJ1-5, with D possibly TRBD1 on 5 matching bases. Germline V lookup: CDR1 KGHSH, CDR2 LQKENI. CDR3 length equals 14 residues. V dropped 2 bases and J dropped 6 bases, with 11 bases sitting between them. The CDR3 loop is CASSPIGAGQPQHF. The CDR3 nucleotides are TGTGCCAGCTCACCAATCGGGGCCGGTCAGCCCCAGCATTTT. The full variable domain, in which reference TRBV18 and TRBJ1-5 provide the parts outside the CDR3, is NAGVMQNPRHLVRRRGQEARLRCSPMKGHSHVYWYRQLPEEGLKFMVYLQKENIIDESGMPKERFSAEFPKEGPSILRIQQVVRGDSAAYFCASSPIGAGQPQHFGDGTRLSIL.

This clonotype was seen many times. The V call is TRBV27, the J call TRBJ2-7, with D perhaps matching TRBD1 (6 bases). This CDR3 comprises 13 residues. Trimming took 7 bases from V and 5 from J, leaving 15 bases between them. Germline lookup yields CDR1 MNHEY and CDR2 SMNVEV (reference sequence). This chain's CDR3 is CASTRPGVHEQYF. CDR3 bases: TGTGCCAGCACTCGGCCAGGGGTCCACGAGCAGTACTTC.

This clonotype occurred many times. V gene TRBV6-1 combines with J gene TRBJ2-7, with no clear D. V was clipped by 2 bases and J by 1 base, with 9 bases between them. Germline-derived CDR1 and CDR2 are MNHNS and SASEGT. The CDR3 contains 14 residues. CDR3 coding DNA: TGTGCCAGCAGTGAACTAGGGTGGTCCTACGAGCAGTACTTC. This codes for CASSELGWSYEQYF.

This clonotype was detected many times. This sequence joins TRBV11-2 and TRBJ2-3, with 8 bases that match TRBD1. The J segment lost 6 bases and the V segment lost 5 bases, leaving 10 bases of the junction unmatched. Germline V lookup: CDR1 SGHAT, CDR2 FQNNGV. The CDR3 is 15 amino acids. The DNA for the CDR3 is TGTGCCAGCAGCCCGACTGGGACAGGTTTTGATACGCAGTATTTT. Translating it yields CASSPTGTGFDTQYF.

The sample holds many counts of this clonotype. The chain combines TRBV28 with TRBJ2-7; D may match TRBD1 or TRBD2 (5 bases each). Germline CDR1 is MDHEN and CDR2 is SYDVKM. V was shortened by 1 base and J by 4 bases, with 14 bases between the two germline ends. This CDR3 contains 15 residues. CDR3 sequence: CASSLSGTRSYEQYF. In nucleotides, the CDR3 is TGTGCCAGCAGTTTATCCGGGACCAGATCTTACGAGCAGTACTTC. The full variable domain, its missing parts supplied by reference TRBV28 and TRBJ2-7, is DVKVTQSSRYLVKRTGEKVFLECVQDMDHENMFWYRQDPGLGLRLIYFSYDVKMKEKGDIPEGYSVSREKKERFSLILESASTNQTSMYLCASSLSGTRSYEQYFGPGTRLTVT.

This clonotype was picked up many times. The junction departs from germline at one end; a sequencing error may be responsible. V and J are TRBV10-2 and TRBJ2-7; D might be TRBD1 or TRBD2, each matching 6 bases. The V gene's germline CDR1 is WSHSY and CDR2 SAAADI. CDR3 length: 13 residues. This CDR3 reads CASRGAGSYEQYF. CDR3 sequence (DNA): TGTGCCAGCAGGGGCGCGGGATCCTACGAGCAGTACTTC.

This clonotype occurred many times. The rearrangement links TRBV6-2 or TRBV6-3 to TRBJ1-5; the D is unclear. The V end lost 0 bases, the J end lost 0 bases, and 12 bases lay between the germline ends. Germline V gene sequence: CDR1 MNHEY, CDR2 SVGEGT. This CDR3 is 17 amino acids long. This chain's CDR3 is CASSYSYDRYSNQPQHF. The CDR3 nucleotides read TGTGCCAGCAGTTACTCTTACGACCGCTATAGCAATCAGCCCCAGCATTTT.

In its sample, this clonotype was seen many times. V gene TRBV28 combines with J gene TRBJ1-2; D gene uncertain. This CDR3 region has 13 residues. CDR1 and CDR2 from the germline V gene are MDHEN and SYDVKM. V lost 5 bases, J lost 6 bases, and 13 bases lay in between. The CDR3 DNA sequence: TGTGCCAGCAGTCAGGTCCCCTCCGATGGCTACACCTTC. Encoded protein: CASSQVPSDGYTF.

The rearrangement joins TRBV4-2 to TRBJ2-7, with TRBD1 as a possible D gene (5 bases). This CDR3 is built from 16 residues. CDR1 and CDR2 from the germline V gene are LGHNA and YNFKEQ. Trimming removed 1 base from V and 3 bases from J, with 16 bases in between. The CDR3 DNA sequence: TGTGCCAGCAGCCAAGCGACCCGACAGCCAGACTACGAGCAGTACTTC. This translates into CASSQATRQPDYEQYF.